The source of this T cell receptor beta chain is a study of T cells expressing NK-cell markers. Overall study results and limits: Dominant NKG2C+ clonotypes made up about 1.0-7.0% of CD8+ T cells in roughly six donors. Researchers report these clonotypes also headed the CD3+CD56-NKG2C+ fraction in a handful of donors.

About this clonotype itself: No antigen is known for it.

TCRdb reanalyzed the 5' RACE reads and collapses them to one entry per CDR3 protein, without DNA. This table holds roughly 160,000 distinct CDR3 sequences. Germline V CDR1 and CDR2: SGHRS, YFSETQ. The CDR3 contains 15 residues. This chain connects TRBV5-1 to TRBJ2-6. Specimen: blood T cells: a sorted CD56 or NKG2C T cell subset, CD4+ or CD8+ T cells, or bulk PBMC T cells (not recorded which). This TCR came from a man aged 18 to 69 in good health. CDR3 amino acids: CASSDAAGGANVLTF.